Following are 21 T cell receptor beta chains from one sample sequenced in a study of T cell repertoires in cytomegalovirus infection. The antigens of these receptors remain unknown. MiXCR, run by TCRdb on the reads, gives a single entry per CDR3 protein. The sample lists roughly 700,000 distinct CDR3 sequences; around a third were seen once. The sequences come from cultured PBMCs, collected from culture after CMV antigen stimulation. These receptors originate from a human donor in good health (CMV status not recorded). Some clones in this sample may be carry-over from other donors' samples.

This clonotype was observed at least ten times. V usage is TRBV6-1 and J usage is TRBJ2-7; D call uncertain. The V and J ends lost 2 bases and 0 bases respectively, with 11 bases between them. Germline loops: CDR1 MNHNS, CDR2 SASEGT. The CDR3 consists of 15 residues. This chain's CDR3 is CASSEWSYISYEQYF. The CDR3, as DNA: TGTGCCAGCAGTGAATGGTCGTACATCTCCTACGAGCAGTACTTC.

This rearrangement joins TRBV19 to TRBJ1-6; D call uncertain. Between the trimmed V and J ends, which lost 4 bases and 7 bases, there was a span of 14 bases. The CDR3 is 15 amino acids. The germline gives CDR1 LNHDA, CDR2 SQIVND (reference sequence). CDR3 sequence: CASSRTVVGNSPLHF. CDR3 in DNA: TGTGCCAGTAGTAGAACGGTGGTCGGCAATTCACCCCTCCACTTT.

This sequence joins TRBV12-3 or TRBV12-4 and TRBJ2-7; tentative D call: TRBD1 (6 bases). Trimming removed 2 bases from V and 8 bases from J, with 13 bases in between. The CDR3 runs to 13 residues. The CDR3 sequence is CASSLRDIRKQYF. The CDR3 DNA is TGTGCCAGCAGTTTACGGGACATCAGGAAGCAGTACTTC.

This clonotype has only a few counts. The DNA of the CDR3 is TGTGCCAGCAGCTTAGAACTAGCGCCGAACAATGAGCAGTTCTTC. Protein product: CASSLELAPNNEQFF. The chain links TRBV7-2 to TRBJ2-1, with 7 bases lining up with TRBD2. The junction had 5 bases not matched to a gene; V was cut back by 1 base and J by 5 bases. CDR3 length: 15 residues. The germline gives CDR1 SGHTA, CDR2 FQGNSA. The whole variable domain, filled in from reference TRBV7-2 and TRBJ2-1, reads GAGVSQSPSNKVTEKGKDVELRCDPISGHTALYWYRQSLGQGLEFLIYFQGNSAPDKSGLPSDRFSAERTGGSVSTLTIQRTQQEDSAVYLCASSLELAPNNEQFFGPGTRLTVL.

The chain combines TRBV6-2 or TRBV6-3 with TRBJ2-1; 9 bases fit TRBD2. CDR3 length equals 14 residues. The germline V gene has CDR1 MNHEY and CDR2 SVGEGT. Trimming removed 8 bases from V and 2 bases from J; junction bases left unmatched: 4. CDR3 residues: CASGAGGPYNEQFF. The CDR3 region has the DNA TGTGCCAGCGGGGCGGGAGGGCCCTACAATGAGCAGTTCTTC.

This clonotype was detected ten times or more. The genes are TRBV7-8 and TRBJ2-5; 9 bases line up with TRBD2. Losses at the gene ends were 1 base for V and 0 bases for J; bases not matched to a gene: 9. This CDR3 contains 18 residues. The V gene's germline CDR1 is SGHVS and CDR2 FQNEAQ. CDR3 sequence reads: CASSLGILAGSYQETQYF. The CDR3 nucleotides are TGTGCCAGCAGCTTAGGTATCCTAGCGGGGAGTTACCAAGAGACCCAGTACTTC.

This chain uses TRBV7-9 with TRBJ2-1; 12 bases match TRBD1. Germline values: CDR1 SEHNR, CDR2 FQNEAQ (reference sequence). Trimming removed 5 bases from V and 4 bases from J; junction bases left unmatched: 6. The length of the CDR3 is 16 residues. CDR3 region: CASSPGTGGGYNEQFF. The CDR3 DNA reads as TGTGCCAGCAGCCCAGGGACAGGGGGCGGGTACAATGAGCAGTTCTTC.

This clonotype was counted ten times or more. The V call is TRBV7-2, the J call TRBJ2-7; 7 bases agree with TRBD1. CDR3 length equals 15 residues. V shed 3 bases and J 3 bases; nucleotides not matched to a gene: 8. CDR1 and CDR2 from the germline V gene are SGHTA and FQGNSA. The CDR3, as DNA: TGTGCCAGCAGCTTCCATGGACAGGCGGGCTACGAGCAGTACTTC. Protein sequence: CASSFHGQAGYEQYF.

The CDR3 DNA is TGTGCCAGCAGCTTACAGGGGGCTCAGAATTCACCCCTCCACTTT. This translates into CASSLQGAQNSPLHF. The chain recombines TRBV7-9 with TRBJ1-6, with 8 bases aligning to TRBD1. Per germline, CDR1 SEHNR and CDR2 FQNEAQ (reference sequence). There are 15 residues in the CDR3. J was trimmed by 7 bases and V by 2 bases; bases with no gene match: 4. The whole variable domain, remainder taken from reference TRBV7-9 and TRBJ1-6, is DTGVSQNPRHKITKRGQNVTFRCDPISEHNRLYWYRQTLGQGPEFLTYFQNEAQLEKSRLLSDRFSAERPKGSFSTLEIQRTEQGDSAMYLCASSLQGAQNSPLHFGNGTRLTVT.

A few counts support this clonotype. This chain uses TRBV27 with TRBJ2-1; 7 bases line up with TRBD1. V lost 5 bases to trimming and J lost 6 bases; unmatched junction nucleotides: 7. In germline, CDR1 is MNHEY, CDR2 SMNVEV (reference sequence). This CDR3 is 14 amino acids long. CDR3 protein: CASSIPGQFNEQFF. The CDR3 region has the DNA TGTGCCAGCAGTATTCCGGGACAGTTCAATGAGCAGTTCTTC.

There are many counts of this clonotype. CDR3 nucleotide sequence: TGTGCCAGCAGCTTAAGACTAGCGGGAGGTCTCGGGCAGTACTTC. Translation gives CASSLRLAGGLGQYF. The gene calls are TRBV7-2 and TRBJ2-7; 13 nucleotides agree with TRBD2. CDR1 and CDR2 from the germline V gene are SGHTA and FQGNSA. The CDR3 has 15 amino acids. Germline trimming cut 2 bases from V and 9 bases from J; bases unmatched to any gene: 7.

This chain connects TRBV19 to TRBJ2-3; 7 bases are shared with TRBD2. This CDR3 spans 14 amino acids. V lost 6 bases, J lost 6 bases, and 9 bases stayed unmatched. Germline V gene sequence: CDR1 LNHDA, CDR2 SQIVND (reference sequence). The CDR3 DNA sequence: TGTGCCAGTAGATTGGCGGGAGTGGGTGATACGCAGTATTTT. Translating gives CASRLAGVGDTQYF.

In its sample, this clonotype was seen a few times. The gene calls are TRBV6-1 and TRBJ1-3; D gene ambiguous. The CDR3 sequence is 15 residues long. CDR1 is MNHNS, CDR2 SASEGT, per germline. V was trimmed by 6 bases and J by 3 bases, leaving 15 bases between them. CDR3 protein: CASRASPVLGNTIYF. CDR3 DNA: TGTGCCAGCAGGGCTTCCCCTGTTCTTGGAAACACCATATATTTT.

The chain is built from TRBV6-2 or TRBV6-3 and TRBJ2-6; the D is unclear. The V gene lost 2 bases and the J gene lost 2 bases, with 10 bases spanning the gap. There are 16 residues in the CDR3. From germline, CDR1 is MNHEY and CDR2 SVGEGT. The DNA for the CDR3 is TGTGCCAGCAGTTACCCCAACGGTGCTGGGGCCAACGTCCTGACTTTC. As protein: CASSYPNGAGANVLTF.

This clonotype has ten or more counts. V is TRBV12-3 or TRBV12-4 and J is TRBJ2-3, with 9 bases lining up with TRBD1. The CDR3 consists of 15 residues. The trim removed 1 base at V and 3 bases at J, leaving 2 bases unmatched. Here the CDR3 reads CASSLDGTGTDTQYF. CDR3 coding DNA: TGTGCCAGCAGTTTAGATGGGACAGGGACAGATACGCAGTATTTT.

This clonotype showed up many times. The chain combines TRBV2 with TRBJ1-4; D gene uncertain. The CDR3 is 13 residues long. The germline CDR1 and CDR2 sequences are SNHLY and FYNNEI. The V gene lost 5 bases and the J gene lost 11 bases, with 15 bases spanning the gap. The CDR3 DNA follows: TGTGCCAGCAGTCCCCTCATGGGCTGGAAACTGTTTTTT. This codes for CASSPLMGWKLFF.

The chain employs TRBV14 and TRBJ2-1; D perhaps matches TRBD2 (5 bases). Germline assignment: CDR1 SGHDN and CDR2 FVKESK. V lost 0 bases and J 0 bases, leaving 12 bases between the germline ends. The CDR3 spans 17 residues. CDR3 amino acids: CASSQDRPAASYNEQFF. The CDR3 region has the DNA TGTGCCAGCAGCCAAGATCGTCCAGCGGCCTCCTACAATGAGCAGTTCTTC. Combining the CDR3 with reference TRBV14 and TRBJ2-1 gives the whole variable domain EAGVTQFPSHSVIEKGQTVTLRCDPISGHDNLYWYRRVMGKEIKFLLHFVKESKQDESGMPNNRFLAERTGGTYSTLKVQPAELEDSGVYFCASSQDRPAASYNEQFFGPGTRLTVL.

The chain recombines TRBV7-6 with TRBJ2-1; 9 bases match TRBD2. CDR1 is SGHVS, CDR2 FNYEAQ, per germline. V gave up 4 bases and J gave up 0 bases; unmatched junction bases: 10. The CDR3 is 18 amino acids. The CDR3 loop is CASSSQKREATSYNEQFF. CDR3 nucleotides: TGTGCCAGCAGCTCCCAAAAGCGGGAGGCTACCTCCTACAATGAGCAGTTCTTC.

This clonotype was seen at least ten times. The V call is TRBV4-3, the J call TRBJ2-1; no clear D gene. V dropped 0 bases and J dropped 6 bases, with 12 bases sitting between them. The CDR3 has 15 residues. The V gene's germline CDR1 is LGHNA and CDR2 YSLEER. CDR3 bases: TGCGCCAGCAGCCAAGATTGGGTAGCTGGCAATGAGCAGTTCTTC. It yields the protein CASSQDWVAGNEQFF.

This chain uses TRBV12-3 or TRBV12-4 with TRBJ1-1; D is unresolved. The V end was cut by 5 bases, the J end by 0 bases, with 10 bases between. The CDR3 sequence is 14 residues long. CDR3 in DNA: TGTGCCAGCAGTCGAAAAACAGTGAACACTGAAGCTTTCTTT. Translating it yields CASSRKTVNTEAFF.

This clonotype was observed a handful of times. A read error may produce the germline difference seen at one junction end. J is TRBJ2-1 and V is TRBV6-2 or TRBV6-3; a possible D gene is TRBD2 (7 bases). Germline CDR1 is MNHEY and CDR2 is SVGEGT. The CDR3 covers 14 residues. CDR3 DNA: TGTGCCAGCGGTTACGCGGGGGCTAGGGATGAGCAGTTCTTC. Translated, it gives CASGYAGARDEQFF.